Listed below are T cell receptor beta chains from one sample, sequenced in a study of shared clonotypes between healthy human individuals. Profiled with immunoSEQ multiplex PCR; TCRdb holds only in-frame clones, not every one. The sample shows some 2,100,000 clones, about 93% of them seen only once. What was sequenced was naive CD8+ T cells from PBMCs. The source is a man aged 18 to 35 in good health. Some clones in this sample may be carry-over from other donors' samples. Each CDR3 is given with its conserved first and last residue. A D gene is named only where the DNA matches it firmly. The size field is filled for only some rows; it gives once, few, many or a size class.

size	D	V	J	DNA	CDR3
NA	NA	TRBV4-1	TRBJ2-5	TGCGCCAGCACCCTTTACGACAGGTCGGGAGAGACCCAGTACTTC	CASTLYDRSGETQYF
once	TRBD1	TRBV9	TRBJ1-4	TGTGCCAGCAGCCTAAGACAGGGGCTTAATGAAAAACTGTTTTTT	CASSLRQGLNEKLFF
NA	TRBD1	TRBV9	TRBJ2-7	TGTGCCAGCAGCCTCGGACAGGGGTCAACCTACGAGCAGTACTTC	CASSLGQGSTYEQYF
NA	TRBD2	TRBV4-2	TRBJ2-7	TGTGCCAGCAGCCAAGCCCTAGCGGGGACCTACGAGCAGTACTTC	CASSQALAGTYEQYF
NA	TRBD1	TRBV4-1	TRBJ1-1	TGCGCCAGCAGCCGAACTGGACAGGGCGGGAGGACTGAAGCTTTCTTT	CASSRTGQGGRTEAFF
NA	NA	TRBV7-9	TRBJ2-7	TGTGCCAGCAGCTTATCCAGTACCTACGAGCAGTACTTC	CASSLSSTYEQYF
NA	NA	TRBV19	TRBJ1-4	TGTGCCAGTAGTATGCCACAGGCCCAGGGTCATGAAAAACTGTTTTTT	CASSMPQAQGHEKLFF
few	NA	TRBV5-4	TRBJ1-1	TGTGCCAGCAGCGAGGGCACGTTGAACACTGAAGCTTTCTTT	CASSEGTLNTEAFF
NA	NA	TRBV6-5	TRBJ2-1	TGTGCCAGCAGTTACTCTAGGGGATCATGGGAGCAGTTCTTC	CASSYSRGSWEQFF
NA	NA	TRBV28	TRBJ1-3	TGTGCCAGCAGCCTCGTTTCTTGGACGGAATACTCTGGAAACACCATATATTTT	CASSLVSWTEYSGNTIYF
NA	NA	TRBV5-1	TRBJ1-3	TGCGCCAGCAGCTTGGCGGCCGGCGGAAACACCATATATTTT	CASSLAAGGNTIYF
NA	NA	TRBV13	TRBJ1-1	TGTGCCAGCAGCCCAGGGCGGCGCGACAGGGAAGCTTTCTTT	CASSPGRRDREAFF
NA	NA	TRBV27	TRBJ1-2	TGTGCCAGCACTACGGTGGGTGGCCAACCGGGGGGCTACACCTTC	CASTTVGGQPGGYTF
once	NA	TRBV28	TRBJ2-2	TGTGCCAGCAGTTTAAGCTCCGGGGAGCTGTTTTTT	CASSLSSGELFF